Listed here are 27 T cell receptor beta chains from one sample, sequenced in a study of control samples from healthy donors and cancer patients. Some clones are missing from TCRdb's copy, which holds only in-frame ones; the method was immunoSEQ multiplex PCR. The sample lists 40,000 to 55,000 clones; 80% to 95% were seen once. Sequenced: PBMCs. The receptors were sampled from a middle-aged woman with head and neck cancer.

The V gene is TRBV5-1, the J gene TRBJ2-3; 10 nucleotides line up with TRBD2. J was trimmed by 0 bases and V by 3 bases; bases with no gene match: 7. The CDR3 loop spans 17 amino acids. CDR1 SGHRS and CDR2 YFSETQ come from the germline V gene. The chain's CDR3 is CASSSGPGLASTDTQYF. The CDR3 DNA is TGCGCCAGCAGCTCGGGTCCGGGACTAGCGAGCACAGATACGCAGTATTTT.

The chain employs TRBV19 and TRBJ1-1; no clear D gene. Germline V gene lookup returns CDR1 LNHDA and CDR2 SQIVND (reference sequence). This CDR3 has 15 residues. Trimming left V 3 bases short and J 0 bases short, with 11 bases between. CDR3 protein: CASSIRNFMNTEAFF. CDR3 sequence (DNA): TGTGCCAGTAGTATCCGGAACTTTATGAACACTGAAGCTTTCTTT.

This clone has a single count. The chain employs TRBV10-3 and TRBJ2-7; 8 bases align to TRBD1. CDR1 is ENHRY and CDR2 is SYGVKD in the germline V gene. V gave up 6 bases and J gave up 3 bases; unmatched junction bases: 7. The CDR3 contains 14 residues. In DNA, the CDR3 is TGTGCCATCAGCGTGACAGGGGAGGTCTACGAGCAGTACTTC. It is translated as CAISVTGEVYEQYF.

The rearrangement uses TRBV7-9 and TRBJ1-1; D is unclear. Trimming cost V 5 bases and J 6 bases, with 19 bases left between them. In germline, CDR1 is SEHNR, CDR2 FQNEAQ (reference sequence). The CDR3 covers 15 residues. Here the CDR3 reads CASSPSTPSFSEAFF. The DNA for the CDR3 is TGTGCCAGCAGCCCCTCAACCCCCAGCTTTTCTGAAGCTTTCTTT. Complete variable domain (other parts from reference TRBV7-9 and TRBJ1-1): DTGVSQNPRHKITKRGQNVTFRCDPISEHNRLYWYRQTLGQGPEFLTYFQNEAQLEKSRLLSDRFSAERPKGSFSTLEIQRTEQGDSAMYLCASSPSTPSFSEAFFGQGTRLTVV.

The J gene is TRBJ1-6, the V gene TRBV4-1; 9 bases line up with TRBD1. The ends lost 6 bases at V and 10 bases at J; junction bases unmatched: 7. This CDR3 is built from 14 residues. The germline V gene encodes CDR1 MGHRA and CDR2 YSYEKL. CDR3: CASRDGTGRSPLHF. The CDR3 nucleotides are TGCGCCAGCAGGGATGGGACAGGGCGCTCACCCCTCCACTTT.

The chain carries TRBV7-9 and TRBJ2-3, with 12 bases that match TRBD2. Germline-derived CDR1 and CDR2 are SEHNR and FQNEAQ (reference sequence). Unmatched junction bases numbered 7, after V lost 5 bases and J lost 4 bases. There are 16 residues in the CDR3. CDR3 sequence reads: CASSPPASGRADTQYF. In nucleotides, the CDR3 is TGTGCCAGCAGCCCCCCGGCTAGCGGGAGGGCAGATACGCAGTATTTT.

This clone was recorded once. The chain recombines TRBV18 with TRBJ1-2; D is unresolved. This CDR3 contains 17 residues. Germline CDR1 is KGHSH and CDR2 is LQKENI. V lost 2 bases and J lost 1, with 17 bases in between. For the CDR3, the DNA is TGTGCCAGCTCACCAACCAGGTTCGACGGTCTTAACTATGGCTACACCTTC. Encoded protein: CASSPTRFDGLNYGYTF.

The chain recombines TRBV19 with TRBJ1-4; D is unresolved. Germline V gives CDR1 LNHDA, CDR2 SQIVND (reference sequence). This CDR3 is 12 amino acids long. V was pared by 0 bases and J by 14 bases, with 10 bases between. The DNA for the CDR3 is TGTGCCAGTAGTATAGATCTCCAGAGGCTGTTTTTT. This translates into CASSIDLQRLFF.

This chain uses TRBV12-3 or TRBV12-4 with TRBJ2-2; no firm D call. This CDR3 has 13 amino acids. The V and J ends lost 2 bases and 5 bases respectively, with 6 bases between them. CDR3 DNA: TGTGCCAGCAGTTTATTAGAAACCGGGGAGCTGTTTTTT. This gives the protein CASSLLETGELFF.

The chain recombines TRBV13 with TRBJ2-7; 11 positions match TRBD2. This CDR3 is built from 15 residues. Germline trimming cut 6 bases from V and 3 bases from J; bases unmatched to any gene: 7. Germline values: CDR1 PRHDT, CDR2 FYEKMQ (reference sequence). The CDR3 nucleotides read TGTGCCAGCAGTTCCGGGACTAGCGGATTCTACGAGCAGTACTTC. It is translated as CASSSGTSGFYEQYF.

The chain is built from TRBV25-1 and TRBJ2-7, with 7 bases lining up with TRBD1. CDR3 length: 16 residues. Germline trimming cut 1 base from V and 3 bases from J; bases unmatched to any gene: 9. CDR1 and CDR2 (germline): MGHDK, SYGVNS. The chain's CDR3 is CASSEFEGTEFYEQYF. The CDR3 DNA reads as TGTGCCAGCAGTGAATTTGAGGGGACAGAATTCTACGAGCAGTACTTC.

In DNA form, the CDR3 reads TGTGCCAGCAGCCAAGTCCTGGCCGGGGAGCTGTTTTTT. As protein: CASSQVLAGELFF. The V gene is TRBV3-1 (or the pseudogene TRBV3-2), the J gene TRBJ2-2; the D is unclear. Germline CDR1 is LGHDT and CDR2 is YNNKEL (reference sequence). Trimming took off 1 base at V and 6 bases at J, with 6 bases between the two ends. The CDR3 length is 13 residues.

This clone occurred once. The chain combines TRBV2 with TRBJ1-5; 10 bases match TRBD1. This CDR3 is 14 amino acids long. The V and J ends lost 6 bases and 6 bases, in that order; junction bases with no gene match: 5. From germline, CDR1 is SNHLY and CDR2 FYNNEI. The CDR3 coding sequence is TGTGCCAGCAGGGACAGGGGGTTTTCTCAGCCCCAGCATTTT. Protein: CASRDRGFSQPQHF.

The rearrangement uses TRBV7-8 and TRBJ2-6, with D perhaps matching TRBD2 (7 bases). Germline CDR1 and CDR2: SGHVS and FQNEAQ. Trimming stripped 5 bases from V and 5 bases from J, with 22 bases between. The CDR3 length is 18 residues. CDR3 in amino acids: CASSPLEGGNGRANVLTF. The CDR3 region has the DNA TGTGCCAGCAGCCCCCTGGAGGGGGGGAACGGTAGGGCCAACGTCCTGACTTTC.

The V and J genes are TRBV7-3 and TRBJ1-2; D is perhaps TRBD1 (6 bases). V gave up 3 bases and J gave up 6 bases, with 14 bases separating them. This CDR3 is built from 14 residues. Germline V gene sequence: CDR1 SGHTA, CDR2 FQGTGA. In nucleotides, the CDR3 is TGTGCCAGCAGCTTTTCGGGGGCCCTGGATGGCTACACCTTC. Amino acid sequence: CASSFSGALDGYTF.

This chain joins TRBV29-1 and TRBJ1-2; D is unresolved. V lost 7 bases and J lost 1, with 13 bases in between. From germline, CDR1 is SQVTM and CDR2 ANQGSEA. CDR3 size: 13 residues. In DNA form, the CDR3 reads TGCAGCGCCACCCGGGCCAGTAACTATGGCTACACCTTC. Protein product: CSATRASNYGYTF.

The gene calls are TRBV30 and TRBJ1-1; 7 positions match TRBD1. V gave up 0 bases and J gave up 6 bases; unmatched junction bases: 7. The CDR3 is 14 residues long. The germline gives CDR1 GTSNPN, CDR2 SVGIG (reference sequence). Here the CDR3 DNA reads TGTGCCTGGAGTGTCAACAGGGGAATACCTGAAGCTTTCTTT. Translation gives CAWSVNRGIPEAFF.

The chain links TRBV7-9 to TRBJ1-1; D remains ambiguous. Trimming took 3 bases from V and 4 from J, leaving 9 bases between them. CDR1 SEHNR and CDR2 FQNEAQ come from the germline V gene (reference sequence). This CDR3 has 13 residues. CDR3 amino acids: CASSFEGVTEAFF. As DNA, the CDR3 is TGTGCCAGCAGCTTCGAGGGAGTCACTGAAGCTTTCTTT.

The chain recombines TRBV7-9 with TRBJ1-4; D is unclear. V lost 5 bases to trimming and J lost 0 bases, with 7 bases between them. The germline CDR1 and CDR2 sequences are SEHNR and FQNEAQ (reference sequence). This CDR3 comprises 14 residues. CDR3 bases: TGTGCCAGCAGCCACAGAGCAACTAATGAAAAACTGTTTTTT. Translation: CASSHRATNEKLFF.

This sequence joins TRBV24-1 and TRBJ2-1, with D possibly matching TRBD1 (6 bases). The CDR3 has 14 amino acids. The germline gives CDR1 KGHDR, CDR2 SFDVKD. V was shortened by 2 bases and J by 9 bases, with 13 bases between the two germline ends. The CDR3 bases are TGTGCCACCAGTGATTGGCAGGGGAGCAGTGAGCAGTTCTTC. Residues: CATSDWQGSSEQFF.

The chain uses TRBV28 and TRBJ2-2; D uncertain. The CDR3 runs 15 residues. The V gene's germline CDR1 is MDHEN and CDR2 SYDVKM. V was clipped by 6 bases and J by 2 bases, with 13 bases between them. CDR3 protein: CASRPTGSNTGELFF. The CDR3 nucleotides read TGTGCCAGCAGGCCAACCGGGTCCAACACCGGGGAGCTGTTTTTT.

This clone showed up just once. This chain connects TRBV28 to TRBJ1-1; weak D call: TRBD1 (5 bases). The germline gives CDR1 MDHEN, CDR2 SYDVKM. The CDR3 runs to 12 residues. V was pared by 4 bases and J by 4 bases, with 7 bases between. CDR3 residues: CASSSGFTEAFF. The CDR3 DNA reads as TGTGCCAGCAGTTCAGGGTTCACTGAAGCTTTCTTT.

The V call is TRBV30, the J call TRBJ1-2; TRBD1 agrees at 10 bases. This CDR3 region has 16 residues. Trimming took 2 bases from V and 4 from J; bases not matched to a gene: 10. The V gene's germline CDR1 is GTSNPN and CDR2 SVGIG (reference sequence). The CDR3 is CAWSLGGTGVSYGYTF. CDR3 in DNA: TGTGCCTGGAGTTTGGGCGGGACAGGGGTTTCCTATGGCTACACCTTC.

The chain couples TRBV29-1 to TRBJ2-3, with D perhaps matching TRBD1 (7 bases). The CDR3 is 15 residues long. The germline gives CDR1 SQVTM, CDR2 ANQGSEA. V lost 3 bases and J lost 6, with 19 bases in between. CDR3 in amino acids: CSVDGGQGGSDTQYF. For the CDR3, the DNA is TGCAGCGTTGATGGTGGGCAGGGGGGAAGTGATACGCAGTATTTT.

DNA of the CDR3: TGTGCCAGCAGCCAGCGACTTGGCTACGAGCAGTACTTC. This translates into CASSQRLGYEQYF. The chain is built from TRBV3-1 (or the pseudogene TRBV3-2) and TRBJ2-7; D remains unclear. V was shortened by 3 bases and J by 3 bases, with 9 bases between the two germline ends. The CDR3 extends over 13 amino acids. Germline V gene lookup returns CDR1 LGHDT and CDR2 YNNKEL (reference sequence).

This chain connects TRBV9 to TRBJ1-1; unclear D gene. The CDR3 has 13 residues. Between the trimmed V and J ends, which lost 1 base and 1 base, there was a span of 5 bases. CDR1 is SGDLS and CDR2 is YYNGEE in the germline V gene. The CDR3 loop is CASSVTWNTEAFF. CDR3 in DNA: TGTGCCAGCAGCGTAACCTGGAACACTGAAGCTTTCTTT.

The chain recombines TRBV5-4 with TRBJ2-7; TRBD2 matches 7 bases. The CDR3 has 14 residues. J was trimmed by 2 bases and V by 1 base; bases with no gene match: 3. Germline CDR1 and CDR2: SGHNT and YYREEE (reference sequence). The CDR3 coding sequence is TGTGCCAGCAGCTTGACGGGGGGTGCCTACGAGCAGTACTTC. It yields the protein CASSLTGGAYEQYF. Variable domain in full (rest from reference TRBV5-4 and TRBJ2-7): ETGVTQSPTHLIKTRGQQVTLRCSSQSGHNTVSWYQQALGQGPQFIFQYYREEENGRGNFPPRFSGLQFPNYSSELNVNALELDDSALYLCASSLTGGAYEQYFGPGTRLTVT.